These T cell receptor beta chains were read from a single sample in a study of OX40 agonist ivuxolimab in advanced cancers. Assay: immunoSEQ multiplex PCR; the TCRdb copy retains only in-frame clones and omits some. Among about 50,000 clones listed, roughly nine tenths were seen once. Sequencing was performed on CD4+ or CD8+ T cells sorted from blood, taken in a trial of the OX40 agonist ivuxolimab. The receptors derive from an adult with an advanced solid tumor such as melanoma, head and neck, liver or kidney cancer. The CDR3 runs from the conserved cysteine through the conserved F or W. D genes are given only for firm matches. Only part of the rows carry a size: once, few, many, or a class if the clone is expanded.

TRBD1	TRBV7-8	TRBJ1-4	NA	CASSLGQGEKLFF	TGTGCCAGCAGCTTAGGACAGGGCGAAAAACTGTTTTTT
NA	TRBV5-6	TRBJ1-2	NA	CASKIPLENYGYTF	TGTGCCAGCAAGATCCCGCTGGAGAACTATGGCTACACCTTC
TRBD1	TRBV11-3	TRBJ1-2	NA	CARKTGAYYYGYTF	TGTGCCAGGAAGACAGGGGCCTACTACTATGGCTACACCTTC
NA	TRBV19	TRBJ1-5	NA	CASSILGDPQYTHSNQPQHF	TGTGCCAGTAGTATTTTAGGGGACCCACAATATACCCATAGCAATCAGCCCCAGCATTTT
NA	TRBV7-9	TRBJ1-3	NA	CASSTVSGQGNTIYF	TGTGCCAGCAGCACAGTTAGCGGCCAAGGAAACACCATATATTTT
NA	TRBV25-1	TRBJ2-7	few	CASSDPAGLSYEQYF	TGTGCCAGCAGTGATCCAGCAGGGTTGTCCTACGAGCAGTACTTC
TRBD2	TRBV4-3	TRBJ2-5	NA	CASSSQGTSGRNQETQYF	TGCGCCAGCAGCTCTCAGGGGACTAGCGGACGAAACCAAGAGACCCAGTACTTC
NA	TRBV27	TRBJ1-1	NA	CASSLSRTNTEAFF	TGTGCCAGCAGTTTATCCCGGACCAACACTGAAGCTTTCTTT
NA	TRBV14	TRBJ2-1	NA	CASSPLAGSDEQFF	TGTGCCAGCAGCCCATTGGCAGGGAGTGATGAGCAGTTCTTC
NA	TRBV5-1	TRBJ2-7	NA	CASSPRWEMAYEQYF	TGCGCCAGCAGTCCGAGGTGGGAGATGGCCTACGAGCAGTACTTC
TRBD2	TRBV7-2	TRBJ2-2	NA	CASSFGLAGGPGTGELFF	TGTGCCAGCAGCTTTGGCCTAGCGGGAGGGCCTGGCACCGGGGAGCTGTTTTTT
TRBD2	TRBV6-4	TRBJ2-7	NA	CASSAFGQTGLPIYEQYF	TGTGCCAGCAGTGCGTTTGGCCAGACGGGACTACCCATATACGAGCAGTACTTC
TRBD1	TRBV28	TRBJ2-4	NA	CASSLGQGEGVQYF	TGTGCCAGCAGTTTAGGACAGGGGGAAGGGGTTCAGTACTTC
TRBD1	TRBV19	TRBJ1-3	NA	CASKDRGRFGNTIYF	TGTGCCAGTAAGGACAGGGGAAGGTTTGGAAACACCATATATTTT
TRBD2	TRBV29-1	TRBJ2-1	once	CSVPRGVKNEQFF	TGCAGCGTACCGCGGGGGGTTAAAAATGAGCAGTTCTTC
NA	TRBV9	TRBJ2-3	NA	CASSAPLGDTQYF	TGTGCCAGCAGCGCCCCGCTTGGCGATACGCAGTATTTT
NA	TRBV5-1	TRBJ1-1	NA	CASSSTNTGTEAFF	TGCGCCAGCAGCTCGACAAACACGGGGACTGAAGCTTTCTTT
TRBD1	TRBV11-1	TRBJ1-1	NA	CASSFGRGAEAFF	TGTGCCAGCAGCTTCGGCAGGGGGGCTGAAGCTTTCTTT
NA	TRBV9	TRBJ1-1	NA	CASSVVWGSEAFF	TGTGCCAGCAGCGTAGTTTGGGGGTCTGAAGCTTTCTTT
NA	TRBV4-1	TRBJ1-1	NA	CASSQEDFLNTEAFF	TGCGCCAGCAGCCAAGAAGATTTCCTGAACACTGAAGCTTTCTTT
NA	TRBV5-1	TRBJ2-1	NA	CASSFRTVRSSYNEQFF	TGCGCCAGCAGCTTCAGGACAGTCCGAAGCTCCTACAATGAGCAGTTCTTC
TRBD1	TRBV9	TRBJ1-2	NA	CASSPGQGWRGYTF	TGTGCCAGCAGCCCGGGACAGGGTTGGCGTGGCTACACCTTC
NA	TRBV19	TRBJ2-4	NA	CASSIAGSDIQYF	TGTGCCAGTAGTATTGCGGGCAGTGACATTCAGTACTTC
NA	TRBV28	TRBJ1-3	NA	CASSLLGSGNTIYF	TGTGCCAGCAGTTTACTGGGGTCTGGAAACACCATATATTTT
NA	TRBV9	TRBJ2-1	once	CASSVVPDGEQFF	TGTGCCAGCAGCGTAGTGCCGGACGGTGAGCAGTTCTTC
NA	TRBV28	TRBJ2-3	NA	CASSTTAISLTDTQYF	TGTGCCAGCAGTACGACTGCCATAAGCCTCACAGATACGCAGTATTTT
NA	TRBV6-5	TRBJ2-3	NA	CASSYSQGTDTQYF	TGTGCCAGCAGTTACTCCCAGGGCACAGATACGCAGTATTTT
TRBD1	TRBV25-1	TRBJ1-2	NA	CASSEWEDRGRGYTF	TGTGCCAGCAGTGAATGGGAAGACAGGGGGCGCGGCTACACCTTC
NA	TRBV5-6	TRBJ2-7	NA	CASSLEVDSRHYEQYF	TGTGCCAGCAGCTTGGAAGTTGACTCCCGTCATTACGAGCAGTACTTC
NA	TRBV6-5	TRBJ1-2	once	CASSFFPGRRGYTF	TGTGCCAGCAGTTTTTTCCCAGGGCGACGTGGCTACACCTTC
NA	TRBV19	TRBJ1-5	few	CASSMDSSNQPQHF	TGTGCCAGTAGTATGGACAGTAGCAATCAGCCCCAGCATTTT
TRBD2	TRBV27	TRBJ2-7	NA	CASRLWSGIGYEQYF	TGTGCCAGCCGTTTATGGAGCGGGATCGGCTACGAGCAGTACTTC
NA	TRBV7-6	TRBJ2-3	few	CASSLAAGHTDTQYF	TGTGCCAGCAGCTTAGCAGCGGGACACACAGATACGCAGTATTTT
TRBD1	TRBV9	TRBJ2-7	NA	CASSEGQGSYEQYF	TGTGCCAGCAGCGAGGGACAGGGCTCCTACGAGCAGTACTTC
TRBD1	TRBV7-8	TRBJ2-2	NA	CASSPGTGVVGELFF	TGTGCCAGCAGCCCCGGGACAGGGGTAGTCGGGGAGCTGTTTTTT